The rows below give T cell receptor beta chains drawn from one sample of a study of OX40 agonist ivuxolimab in advanced cancers. Some clones are missing from TCRdb's copy, which holds only in-frame ones; the method was immunoSEQ multiplex PCR. There are 60,000 to 65,000 clones in the sample; more than 80% occur only once, and 1.5% to 2% lies in the top ten. Sample: CD4+ or CD8+ T cells sorted from blood, taken in a trial of the OX40 agonist ivuxolimab. These TCRs come from an adult with an advanced solid tumor such as melanoma, head and neck, liver or kidney cancer. CDR3s include the opening cysteine and the closing phenylalanine or tryptophan. The D gene is left open where the match is weak. Clone size is given for some rows only: seen once, a few or many times, or a class if the clone is expanded.

j_call: TRBJ2-1
d_call: .
clone_size: .
v_call: TRBV6-5
cdr3_nt: TGTGCCAGCAGTTCACACAGGGCCTCCTACAATGAGCAGTTCTTC
cdr3_aa: CASSSHRASYNEQFF

j_call: TRBJ2-1
d_call: .
clone_size: .
v_call: TRBV6-8
cdr3_nt: TGTGCCAGCAGTTTCGCTGACGGGACCTACAATGAGCAGTTCTTC
cdr3_aa: CASSFADGTYNEQFF

j_call: TRBJ2-5
d_call: .
clone_size: .
v_call: TRBV5-6
cdr3_nt: TGTGCCACCAAAACCCGGGCAGAGACCCAGTACTTC
cdr3_aa: CATKTRAETQYF

j_call: TRBJ2-3
d_call: .
clone_size: .
v_call: TRBV11-2
cdr3_nt: TGTGCCAGCAGCAAAACCGGGACCTTCGGGGATACGCAGTATTTT
cdr3_aa: CASSKTGTFGDTQYF

j_call: TRBJ2-7
d_call: TRBD2
clone_size: once
v_call: TRBV2
cdr3_nt: TGTGCCAGCAGTGAATATCGACTAGCGGGAGCCCGGGTCCCATACTTC
cdr3_aa: CASSEYRLAGARVPYF

j_call: TRBJ2-1
d_call: TRBD2
clone_size: once
v_call: TRBV2
cdr3_nt: TGTGCCACCCTAGGTGGCAGGCCACGGGGGGATGAGCAGTTCTTC
cdr3_aa: CATLGGRPRGDEQFF

j_call: TRBJ2-7
d_call: TRBD2
clone_size: .
v_call: TRBV10-3
cdr3_nt: TGTGCCATCAAAACAGACGGGATAGCGGGAAACTACGAGCAGTACTTC
cdr3_aa: CAIKTDGIAGNYEQYF

j_call: TRBJ1-1
d_call: .
clone_size: once
v_call: TRBV7-3
cdr3_nt: TGTGCCAGCACCTTTGAAGCTTTCTTT
cdr3_aa: CASTFEAFF

j_call: TRBJ2-1
d_call: TRBD1
clone_size: .
v_call: TRBV5-8
cdr3_nt: TGTGCCAGCAGCCCAGGGGGCGGCTACAATGAGCAGTTCTTC
cdr3_aa: CASSPGGGYNEQFF

j_call: TRBJ1-2
d_call: .
clone_size: .
v_call: TRBV2
cdr3_nt: TGTGCCAGCAGGCCCCTGGGCGGCTACACCTTC
cdr3_aa: CASRPLGGYTF

j_call: TRBJ1-1
d_call: .
clone_size: once
v_call: TRBV4-1
cdr3_nt: TGCGCCAGCAGCCAAAAGATGGGAGGGGGAGGCACTGAAGCTTTCTTT
cdr3_aa: CASSQKMGGGGTEAFF

j_call: TRBJ1-5
d_call: .
clone_size: .
v_call: TRBV19
cdr3_nt: TGTGCCAGTAGTATGGGGGTGTATGGCAATCAGCCCCAGCATTTT
cdr3_aa: CASSMGVYGNQPQHF

j_call: TRBJ1-1
d_call: .
clone_size: .
v_call: TRBV4-3
cdr3_nt: TGCGCCAGCAGCCGAAATATGAACACTGAAGCTTTCTTT
cdr3_aa: CASSRNMNTEAFF

j_call: TRBJ1-2
d_call: .
clone_size: once
v_call: TRBV7-2
cdr3_nt: TGTGCCAGCAGCTTGGTCAGGGACTATGGCTACACCTTC
cdr3_aa: CASSLVRDYGYTF